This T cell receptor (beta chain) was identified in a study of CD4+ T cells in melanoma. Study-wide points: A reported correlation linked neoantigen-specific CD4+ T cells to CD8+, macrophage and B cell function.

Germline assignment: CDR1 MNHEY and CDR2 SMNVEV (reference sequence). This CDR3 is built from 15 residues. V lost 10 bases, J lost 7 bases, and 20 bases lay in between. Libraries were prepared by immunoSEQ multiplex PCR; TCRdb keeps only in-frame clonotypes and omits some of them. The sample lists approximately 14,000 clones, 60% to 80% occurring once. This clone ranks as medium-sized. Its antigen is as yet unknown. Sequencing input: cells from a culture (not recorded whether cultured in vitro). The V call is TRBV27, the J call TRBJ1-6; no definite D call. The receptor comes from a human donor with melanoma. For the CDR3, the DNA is TGTGCCATCGACCGCCACTGGGGTATGAATTCACCCCTCCACTTT. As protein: CAIDRHWGMNSPLHF.